These 20 T cell receptor beta chains were sequenced from one sample in a study of T cell responses to AZD1222 COVID-19 vaccine. Produced via immunoSEQ multiplex PCR; TCRdb's table is partial and in-frame only. Of roughly 180,000 clones listed, about 90% are singletons. The source material was peripheral blood, sampled on day 0 of AZD1222 vaccination. These receptors originate from an adult in good health.

This clone was detected only a few times. DNA of the CDR3: TGTGCCATCAGTGAGTCAAGCGGGGGGGCCGATGAGCAGTTCTTC. As protein: CAISESSGGADEQFF. The chain uses TRBV10-3 and TRBJ2-1; 10 bases fit TRBD2. Germline V lookup: CDR1 ENHRY, CDR2 SYGVKD. With 0 bases clipped from V and 8 bases from J, the junction kept 4 bases outside the gene matches. The CDR3 is 15 amino acids.

This chain uses TRBV30 with TRBJ2-5, with TRBD2 identical over 10 bases. The CDR3 is 14 residues long. Germline V gene lookup returns CDR1 GTSNPN and CDR2 SVGIG (reference sequence). Germline trimming cut 6 bases from V and 4 bases from J; bases unmatched to any gene: 8. CDR3 sequence: CACSSGGASETQYF. In DNA form, the CDR3 reads TGTGCCTGCTCCAGCGGGGGGGCATCAGAGACCCAGTACTTC. Filled out from reference TRBV30 and TRBJ2-5, the complete variable domain reads SQTIHQWPATLVQPVGSPLSLECTVEGTSNPNLYWYRQAAGRGLQLLFYSVGIGQISSEVPQNLSASRPQDRQFILSSKKLLLSDSGFYLCACSSGGASETQYFGPGTRLLVL.

Turning to this clone: Other DNA sequences in the sample encode the same CDR3. This chain connects TRBV28 to TRBJ1-5, with D unresolved. There are 11 residues in the CDR3. CDR1 and CDR2 from the germline V gene are MDHEN and SYDVKM. V lost 3 bases to trimming and J lost 4 bases, with 1 base between them. Here the CDR3 reads CASSLNQPQHF. Written as DNA, the CDR3 is TGTGCCAGCAGTTTGAATCAGCCCCAGCATTTT.

This chain links TRBV9 with TRBJ1-2; D possibly corresponds to TRBD1 (6 bases). V was cut by 1 base and J by 6 bases, with 16 bases left in between. This CDR3 region has 15 residues. CDR1 and CDR2 (germline): SGDLS, YYNGEE. CDR3 region: CASSVSRSGEDGYTF. DNA of the CDR3: TGTGCCAGCAGCGTATCCCGGTCAGGGGAGGATGGCTACACCTTC.

The chain employs TRBV27 and TRBJ1-3; TRBD1 is a possible D gene (5 bases). CDR1 is MNHEY, CDR2 SMNVEV, per germline (reference sequence). Deletions cut 4 bases from V and 3 bases from J, with 7 bases between. This CDR3 comprises 13 residues. CDR3: CASSWGNGNTIYF. CDR3 DNA sequence: TGTGCCAGCAGTTGGGGGAATGGAAACACCATATATTTT.

The chain links TRBV10-3 to TRBJ1-1, with D uncertain. Germline lookup yields CDR1 ENHRY and CDR2 SYGVKD. V lost 2 bases and J 5 bases, leaving 12 bases between the germline ends. This CDR3 is 14 amino acids long. The CDR3 reads CAISEGGIITEAFF. Here the CDR3 DNA reads TGTGCCATCAGTGAGGGAGGGATTATAACTGAAGCTTTCTTT.

The gene calls are TRBV27 and TRBJ1-5, with TRBD1 matching over 7 bases. With V trimmed by 5 bases and J by 3 bases, 10 bases remained unmatched. This CDR3 spans 16 amino acids. Germline lookup yields CDR1 MNHEY and CDR2 SMNVEV (reference sequence). CDR3 sequence (DNA): TGTGCCAGCAGTGCCTCCTCGACAGGGTTCAATCAGCCCCAGCATTTT. As protein: CASSASSTGFNQPQHF.

The V gene is TRBV24-1, the J gene TRBJ1-4, with 9 bases aligning to TRBD1. This CDR3 region has 15 residues. Germline CDR1 and CDR2: KGHDR and SFDVKD. V lost 2 bases and J lost 8; bases outside the gene matches: 5. The CDR3, as DNA: TGTGCCACCAGTGATTCGGACAGGGGCGCGGAAAAACTGTTTTTT. Translation gives CATSDSDRGAEKLFF.

This sequence joins TRBV12-3 or TRBV12-4 and TRBJ1-3; D remains ambiguous. Trimming cost V 2 bases and J 8 bases, with 10 bases left between them. The CDR3 has 13 amino acids. The CDR3 region is CASSLNQADTIYF. CDR3 nucleotide sequence: TGTGCCAGCAGTTTAAACCAGGCAGACACCATATATTTT.

This rearrangement joins TRBV7-8 to TRBJ2-4; the D gene is possibly TRBD1 (6 bases). V lost 2 bases to trimming and J lost 3 bases, with 8 bases between them. This CDR3 contains 14 residues. The germline CDR1 and CDR2 sequences are SGHVS and FQNEAQ. The CDR3 sequence: CASSLSGHKNIQYF. CDR3 nucleotides: TGTGCCAGCAGCTTATCGGGACACAAAAACATTCAGTACTTC.

The gene calls are TRBV7-3 and TRBJ1-3, with unresolved D. V lost 5 bases and J lost 0, with 11 bases in between. Germline CDR1 is SGHTA and CDR2 is FQGTGA. CDR3 length: 15 amino acids. DNA for the CDR3: TGTGCCAGCAGCGCCGACAACAGCTCTGGAAACACCATATATTTT. Protein sequence: CASSADNSSGNTIYF.

The chain recombines TRBV5-8 with TRBJ2-5, with D unclear. V gave up 1 base and J gave up 6 bases, with 13 bases separating them. The CDR3 extends over 14 amino acids. From germline, CDR1 is SGHTS and CDR2 YDEGEE. CDR3 region: CASSLYTARKTQYF. The CDR3, as DNA: TGTGCCAGCAGCTTGTACACAGCCCGAAAGACCCAGTACTTC.

This clone appeared a single time. The chain employs TRBV12-3 or TRBV12-4 and TRBJ1-6, with D hard to call. The V end lost 5 bases, the J end lost 8 bases, and 10 bases lay between the germline ends. This CDR3 is 13 amino acids long. The CDR3 here is CASSPSGDSPLHF. DNA of the CDR3: TGTGCCAGCAGTCCTAGTGGGGATTCACCCCTCCACTTT.

The chain is built from TRBV19 and TRBJ2-5; D is uncertain. In germline, CDR1 is LNHDA, CDR2 SQIVND (reference sequence). CDR3 length equals 13 residues. Trimming stripped 3 bases from V and 4 bases from J, with 9 bases between. CDR3 residues: CASSIGQTETQYF. As DNA, the CDR3 is TGTGCCAGTAGTATCGGGCAGACAGAGACCCAGTACTTC.

The rearrangement uses TRBV10-1 and TRBJ2-3; the match to TRBD2 covers 9 bases. Germline V gene lookup returns CDR1 WNHNN and CDR2 SYGVQD (reference sequence). The CDR3 is 17 amino acids. V trimming: 1 base; J trimming: 4 bases; junction bases outside the gene matches: 9. The DNA for the CDR3 is TGCGCCAGCAGTGAGTTGGATGGGCGGGGGGGCCCAGATACGCAGTATTTT. It is translated as CASSELDGRGGPDTQYF.

This chain links TRBV6-5 with TRBJ2-3; D gene uncertain. Per germline, CDR1 MNHEY and CDR2 SVGAGI. Deletions cut 1 base from V and 0 bases from J, with 2 bases between. The CDR3 length is 13 residues. The CDR3: CASSYFSTDTQYF. DNA for the CDR3: TGTGCCAGCAGTTACTTCAGCACAGATACGCAGTATTTT.

V and J are TRBV6-4 and TRBJ1-2; perhaps TRBD1 as D (6 bases). The length of the CDR3 is 14 residues. The ends were cut back, 4 bases at V and 6 bases at J, with 15 bases in the middle. Germline V gene sequence: CDR1 MRHNA, CDR2 SNTAGT. The CDR3 nucleotides are TGTGCCAGCAGTGTATCTACGAGGGGGGATGGCTACACCTTC. Translating it yields CASSVSTRGDGYTF.

The V gene is TRBV2, the J gene TRBJ2-5; no clear D gene. There are 11 residues in the CDR3. Germline CDR1 reads SNHLY; CDR2 reads FYNNEI. V lost 11 bases and J 1 base, leaving 8 bases between the germline ends. The CDR3 DNA follows: TGTGCCGCATCGCGCCAAGAGACCCAGTACTTC. Translation gives CAASRQETQYF.

J is TRBJ2-7 and V is TRBV5-6; D perhaps matches TRBD1 (5 bases). Germline V lookup: CDR1 SGHDT, CDR2 YYEEEE. V gave up 1 base and J gave up 3 bases, with 8 bases separating them. The CDR3 consists of 13 residues. The CDR3 coding sequence is TGTGCCAGCAGCTTGCCAGGGAACTACGAGCAGTACTTC. Translating it yields CASSLPGNYEQYF.

The V call is TRBV28, the J call TRBJ1-1; possibly TRBD1 for D (5 bases). The V gene's germline CDR1 is MDHEN and CDR2 SYDVKM. The CDR3 spans 14 residues. The V gene lost 3 bases and the J gene lost 5 bases, with 13 bases spanning the gap. CDR3 sequence: CASSFVAGFTEAFF. DNA of the CDR3: TGTGCCAGCAGTTTTGTCGCAGGGTTTACTGAAGCTTTCTTT.